The entry that follows covers one T cell receptor beta chain sequence. The data were obtained in a study of T-cell memory formation after mild COVID-19. Study-level background: Clusters were largely donor specific.

Constant-segment primers served in 5'RACE that generated TCR alpha and TCR beta cDNA libraries bearing sample barcodes and UMIs. One entry per CDR3 protein results from TCRdb running MiXCR on the 5' RACE reads. The data hold about 240,000 distinct CDR3 sequences, with approximately 9% observed a single time. CDR1 is SGHAT and CDR2 is FQNNGV in the germline V gene. The CDR3 sequence is 13 residues long. Between the trimmed V and J ends, which lost 7 bases and 0 bases, there was a span of 7 bases. The chain is built from TRBV11-2 and TRBJ2-1; unclear D gene. This sequence was found in a man between 18 and 35 years old who had mild COVID-19 (a few samples of this study predate the infection). Cell type and time point are not known. Sample: PBMCs or a T cell subset sorted from them (not recorded which). CDR3 in amino acids: CASIAASYNEQFF. CDR3 sequence (DNA): TGTGCCAGCATTGCGGCCTCCTACAATGAGCAGTTCTTC. The entire variable domain, with the rest obtained from reference TRBV11-2 and TRBJ2-1, is as follows: EAGVAQSPRYKIIEKRQSVAFWCNPISGHATLYWYQQILGQGPKLLIQFQNNGVVDDSQLPKDRFSAERLKGVDSTLKIQPAKLEDSAVYLCASIAASYNEQFFGPGTRLTVL.